What follows is one TCR beta chain and its context. The CDR3 totals 12 residues. V was pared by 3 bases and J by 5 bases, with 7 bases between. From germline, CDR1 is SNHLY and CDR2 FYNNEI. Repertoires were generated with immunoSEQ multiplex PCR, while TCRdb's copy carries only in-frame clones and drops some. The sample consists of tens of thousands of clones, about 84% of them appearing once. The sample comes from a study of T cells after posttransplantation cyclophosphamide. The rearrangement uses TRBV2 and TRBJ1-2; D is unclear. The sample taken for sequencing was PBMCs. This TCR was sampled from a woman in her sixties with a blood cancer, CMV-positive, and with a related stem cell donor. CDR3: CASSDEEYGYTF. CDR3 in DNA: TGTGCCAGCAGTGATGAGGAGTATGGCTACACCTTC.